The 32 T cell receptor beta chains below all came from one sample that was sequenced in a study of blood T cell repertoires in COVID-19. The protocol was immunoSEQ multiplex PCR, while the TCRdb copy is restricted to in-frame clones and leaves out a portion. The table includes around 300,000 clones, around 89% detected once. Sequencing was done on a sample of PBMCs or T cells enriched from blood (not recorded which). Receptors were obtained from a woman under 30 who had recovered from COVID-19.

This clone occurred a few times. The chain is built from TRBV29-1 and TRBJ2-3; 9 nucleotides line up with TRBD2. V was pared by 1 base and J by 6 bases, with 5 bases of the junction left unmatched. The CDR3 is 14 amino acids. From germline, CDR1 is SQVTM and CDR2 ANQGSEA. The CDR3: CSVEGSGGYDTQYF. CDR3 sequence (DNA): TGCAGCGTTGAAGGTAGCGGGGGTTACGATACGCAGTATTTT.

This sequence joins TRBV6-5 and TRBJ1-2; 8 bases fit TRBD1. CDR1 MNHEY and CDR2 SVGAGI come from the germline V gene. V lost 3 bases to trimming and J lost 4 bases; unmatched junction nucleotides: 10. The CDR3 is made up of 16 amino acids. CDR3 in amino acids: CASSYLTGGSLYGYTF. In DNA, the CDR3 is TGTGCCAGCAGTTATCTAACAGGGGGTAGCCTCTATGGCTACACCTTC.

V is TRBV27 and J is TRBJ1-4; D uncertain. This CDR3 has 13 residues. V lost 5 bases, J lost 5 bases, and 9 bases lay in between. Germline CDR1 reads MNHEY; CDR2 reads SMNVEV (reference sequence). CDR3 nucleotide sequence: TGTGCCAGCAGTCTCCGGGTCAATGAAAAACTGTTTTTT. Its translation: CASSLRVNEKLFF.

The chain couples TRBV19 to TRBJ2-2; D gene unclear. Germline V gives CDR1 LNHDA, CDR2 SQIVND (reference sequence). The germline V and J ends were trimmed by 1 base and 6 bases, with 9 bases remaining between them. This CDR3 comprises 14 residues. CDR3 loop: CASSIVGVAGELFF. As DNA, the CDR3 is TGTGCCAGTAGTATAGTCGGAGTTGCCGGGGAGCTGTTTTTT.

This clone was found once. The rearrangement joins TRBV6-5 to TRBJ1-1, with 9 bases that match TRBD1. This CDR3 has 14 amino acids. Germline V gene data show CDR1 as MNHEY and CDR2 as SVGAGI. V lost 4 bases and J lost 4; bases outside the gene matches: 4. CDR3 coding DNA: TGTGCCAGCAGTTTACGACAGGGGGGCACTGAAGCTTTCTTT. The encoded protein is CASSLRQGGTEAFF.

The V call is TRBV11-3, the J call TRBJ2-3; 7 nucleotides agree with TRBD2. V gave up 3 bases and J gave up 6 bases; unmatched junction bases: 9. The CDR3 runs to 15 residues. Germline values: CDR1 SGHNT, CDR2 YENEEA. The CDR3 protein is CASSLVSGAGDTQYF. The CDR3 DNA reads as TGTGCCAGCAGCTTGGTGAGCGGGGCGGGGGATACGCAGTATTTT. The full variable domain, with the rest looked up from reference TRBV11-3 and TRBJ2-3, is EAGVVQSPRYKIIEKKQPVAFWCNPISGHNTLYWYLQNLGQGPELLIRYENEEAVDDSQLPKDRFSAERLKGVDSTLKIQPAELGDSAVYLCASSLVSGAGDTQYFGPGTRLTVL.

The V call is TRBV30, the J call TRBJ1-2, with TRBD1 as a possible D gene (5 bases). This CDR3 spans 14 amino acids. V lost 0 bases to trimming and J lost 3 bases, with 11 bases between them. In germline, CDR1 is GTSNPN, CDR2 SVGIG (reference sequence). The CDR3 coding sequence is TGTGCCTGGAGTGTACCCGGGGGACACTATGGCTACACCTTC. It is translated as CAWSVPGGHYGYTF.

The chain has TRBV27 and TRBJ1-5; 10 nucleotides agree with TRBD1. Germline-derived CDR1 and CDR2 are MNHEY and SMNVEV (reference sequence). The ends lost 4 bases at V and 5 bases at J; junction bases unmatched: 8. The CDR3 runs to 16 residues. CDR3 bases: TGTGCCAGCAGTTCGAGTGGACAGGGGGTTTATCAGCCCCAGCATTTT. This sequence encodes CASSSSGQGVYQPQHF.

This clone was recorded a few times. CDR3 sequence (DNA): TGTGCCAGCAAGACAGGGGGCTCGGGCACTGAAGCTTTCTTT. This translates into CASKTGGSGTEAFF. This rearrangement joins TRBV11-2 to TRBJ1-1; 10 nucleotides align to TRBD1. There are 14 residues in the CDR3. Unmatched junction bases numbered 6, after V lost 7 bases and J lost 4 bases. CDR1 is SGHAT, CDR2 FQNNGV, per germline.

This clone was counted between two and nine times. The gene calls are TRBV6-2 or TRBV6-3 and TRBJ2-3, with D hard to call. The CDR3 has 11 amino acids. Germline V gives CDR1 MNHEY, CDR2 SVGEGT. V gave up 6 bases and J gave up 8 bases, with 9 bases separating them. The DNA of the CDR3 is TGTGCCAGCAGCCCAGCAACTACGCAGTATTTT. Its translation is CASSPATTQYF.

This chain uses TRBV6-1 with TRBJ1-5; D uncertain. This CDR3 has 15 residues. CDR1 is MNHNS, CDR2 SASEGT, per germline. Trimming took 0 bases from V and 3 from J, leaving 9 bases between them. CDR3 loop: CASSEARPSNQPQHF. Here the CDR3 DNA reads TGTGCCAGCAGTGAAGCTCGTCCGTCCAATCAGCCCCAGCATTTT.

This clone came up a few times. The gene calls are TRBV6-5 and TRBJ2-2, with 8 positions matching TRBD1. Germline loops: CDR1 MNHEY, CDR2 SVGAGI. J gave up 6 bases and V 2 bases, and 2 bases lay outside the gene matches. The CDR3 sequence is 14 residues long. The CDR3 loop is CASSYAGGAGELFF. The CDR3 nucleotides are TGTGCCAGCAGTTACGCAGGGGGCGCCGGGGAGCTGTTTTTT.

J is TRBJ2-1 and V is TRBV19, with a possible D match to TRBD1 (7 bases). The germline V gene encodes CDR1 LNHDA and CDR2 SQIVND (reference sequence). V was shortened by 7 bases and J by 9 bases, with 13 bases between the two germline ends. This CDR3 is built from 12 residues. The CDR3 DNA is TGTGCCAGTACCCCAGGGGGGCCTGAGCAGTTCTTC. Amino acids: CASTPGGPEQFF.

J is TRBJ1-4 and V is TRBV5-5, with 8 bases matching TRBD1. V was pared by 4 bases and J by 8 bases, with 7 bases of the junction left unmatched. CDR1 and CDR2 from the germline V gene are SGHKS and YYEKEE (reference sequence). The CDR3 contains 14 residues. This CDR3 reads CASSLTDRVEKLFF. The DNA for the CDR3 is TGTGCCAGCAGCCTCACGGACAGGGTGGAAAAACTGTTTTTT. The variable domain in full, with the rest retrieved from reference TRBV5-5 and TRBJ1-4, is DAGVTQSPTHLIKTRGQQVTLRCSPISGHKSVSWYQQVLGQGPQFIFQYYEKEERGRGNFPDRFSARQFPNYSSELNVNALLLGDSALYLCASSLTDRVEKLFFGSGTQLSVL.

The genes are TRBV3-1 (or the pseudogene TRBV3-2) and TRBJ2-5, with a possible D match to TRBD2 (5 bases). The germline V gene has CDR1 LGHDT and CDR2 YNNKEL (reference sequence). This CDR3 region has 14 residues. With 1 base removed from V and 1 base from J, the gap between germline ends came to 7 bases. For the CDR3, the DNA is TGTGCCAGCAGCCAAGGCGGGCCCCAAGAGACCCAGTACTTC. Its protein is CASSQGGPQETQYF.

In DNA, the CDR3 is TGTGCCAGCAGTCCGTTCGGAGGGAGCAATCAGCCCCAGCATTTT. Its translation: CASSPFGGSNQPQHF. The chain employs TRBV7-6 and TRBJ1-5; D gene uncertain. The ends were cut back, 6 bases at V and 1 base at J, with 13 bases in the middle. Germline CDR1 and CDR2: SGHVS and FNYEAQ. The CDR3 is 15 residues long.

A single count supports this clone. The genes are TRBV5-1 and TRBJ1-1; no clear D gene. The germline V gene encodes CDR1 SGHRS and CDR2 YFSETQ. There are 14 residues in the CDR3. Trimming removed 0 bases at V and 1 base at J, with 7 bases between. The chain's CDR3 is CASSLAHQNTEAFF. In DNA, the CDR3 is TGCGCCAGCAGCTTGGCACATCAGAACACTGAAGCTTTCTTT. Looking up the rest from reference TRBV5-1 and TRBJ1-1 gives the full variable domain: KAGVTQTPRYLIKTRGQQVTLSCSPISGHRSVSWYQQTPGQGLQFLFEYFSETQRNKGNFPGRFSGRQFSNSRSEMNVSTLELGDSALYLCASSLAHQNTEAFFGQGTRLTVV.

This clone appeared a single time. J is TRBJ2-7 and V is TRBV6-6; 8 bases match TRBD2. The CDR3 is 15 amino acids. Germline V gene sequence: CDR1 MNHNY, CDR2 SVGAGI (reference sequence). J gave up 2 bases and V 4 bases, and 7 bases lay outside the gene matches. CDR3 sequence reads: CASSSTAGGPYEQYF. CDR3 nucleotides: TGTGCCAGCAGTTCTACGGCGGGGGGTCCCTACGAGCAGTACTTC.

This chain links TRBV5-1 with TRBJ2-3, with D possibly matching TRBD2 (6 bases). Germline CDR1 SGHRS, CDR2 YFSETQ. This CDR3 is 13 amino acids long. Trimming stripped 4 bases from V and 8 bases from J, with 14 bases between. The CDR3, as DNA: TGCGCCAGCAGCCCCTCCCCTAGCGCTACGCAGTATTTT. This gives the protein CASSPSPSATQYF.

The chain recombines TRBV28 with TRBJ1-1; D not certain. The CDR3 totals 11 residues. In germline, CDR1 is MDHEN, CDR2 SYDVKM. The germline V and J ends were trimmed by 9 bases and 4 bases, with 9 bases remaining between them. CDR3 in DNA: TGTGCCAGTCTGGGGAGCACTGAAGCTTTCTTT. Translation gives CASLGSTEAFF.

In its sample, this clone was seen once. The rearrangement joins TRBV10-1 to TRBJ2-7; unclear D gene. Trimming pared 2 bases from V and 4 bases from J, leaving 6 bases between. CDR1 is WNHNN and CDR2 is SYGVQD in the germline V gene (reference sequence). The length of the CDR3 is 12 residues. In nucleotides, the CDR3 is TGCGCCAGCAGTGAGGGCAGATACGAGCAGTACTTC. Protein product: CASSEGRYEQYF.

The DNA for the CDR3 is TGTGCCAGCAGCTTTGGAGGCTCCTATAATTCACCCCTCCACTTT. Translation gives CASSFGGSYNSPLHF. The chain employs TRBV5-5 and TRBJ1-6, with unresolved D. The CDR3 is 15 amino acids. CDR1 and CDR2 from the germline V gene are SGHKS and YYEKEE (reference sequence). The V end lost 2 bases, the J end lost 0 bases, and 6 bases lay between the germline ends.

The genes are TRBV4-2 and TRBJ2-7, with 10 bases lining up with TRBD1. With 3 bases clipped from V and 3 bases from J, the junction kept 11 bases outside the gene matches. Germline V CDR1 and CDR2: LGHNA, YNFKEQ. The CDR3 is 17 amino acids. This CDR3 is CASSHFTGTGAVYEQYF. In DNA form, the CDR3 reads TGTGCCAGCAGCCATTTTACCGGGACAGGGGCTGTCTACGAGCAGTACTTC.

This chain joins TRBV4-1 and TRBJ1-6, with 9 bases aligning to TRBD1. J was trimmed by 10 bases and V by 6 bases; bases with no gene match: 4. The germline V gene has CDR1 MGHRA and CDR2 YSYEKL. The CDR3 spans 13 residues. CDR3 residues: CASRDRGVSPLHF. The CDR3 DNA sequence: TGCGCCAGCAGGGACAGGGGAGTGTCACCCCTCCACTTT.

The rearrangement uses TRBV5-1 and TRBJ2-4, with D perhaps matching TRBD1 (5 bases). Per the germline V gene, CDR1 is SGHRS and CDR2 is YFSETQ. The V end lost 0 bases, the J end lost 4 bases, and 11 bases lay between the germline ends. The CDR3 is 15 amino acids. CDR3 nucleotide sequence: TGCGCCAGCAGCTTGGGGGGCGCCTCTAAAAACATTCAGTACTTC. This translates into CASSLGGASKNIQYF. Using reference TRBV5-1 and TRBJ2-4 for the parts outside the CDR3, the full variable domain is KAGVTQTPRYLIKTRGQQVTLSCSPISGHRSVSWYQQTPGQGLQFLFEYFSETQRNKGNFPGRFSGRQFSNSRSEMNVSTLELGDSALYLCASSLGGASKNIQYFGAGTRLSVL.

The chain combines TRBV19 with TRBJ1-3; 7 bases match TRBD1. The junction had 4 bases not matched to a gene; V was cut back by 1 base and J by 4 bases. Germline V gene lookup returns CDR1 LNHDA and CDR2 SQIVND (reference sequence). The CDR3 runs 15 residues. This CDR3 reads CASSIGQGVGNTIYF. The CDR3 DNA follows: TGTGCCAGTAGTATAGGACAGGGAGTAGGAAACACCATATATTTT.

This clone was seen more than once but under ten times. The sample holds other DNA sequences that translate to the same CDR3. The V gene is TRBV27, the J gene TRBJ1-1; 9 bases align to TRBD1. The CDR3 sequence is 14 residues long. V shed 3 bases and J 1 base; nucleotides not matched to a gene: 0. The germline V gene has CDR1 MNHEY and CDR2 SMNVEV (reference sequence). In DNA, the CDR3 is TGTGCCAGCAGTTTGGGACAGGGGAACACTGAAGCTTTCTTT. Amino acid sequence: CASSLGQGNTEAFF.

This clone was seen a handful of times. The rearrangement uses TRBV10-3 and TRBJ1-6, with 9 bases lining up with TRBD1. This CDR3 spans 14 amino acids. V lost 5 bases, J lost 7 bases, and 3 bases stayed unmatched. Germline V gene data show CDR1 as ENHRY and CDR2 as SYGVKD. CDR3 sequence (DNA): TGTGCCATCAGTTCGGACAGGGGCAATTCACCCCTCCACTTT. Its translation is CAISSDRGNSPLHF.

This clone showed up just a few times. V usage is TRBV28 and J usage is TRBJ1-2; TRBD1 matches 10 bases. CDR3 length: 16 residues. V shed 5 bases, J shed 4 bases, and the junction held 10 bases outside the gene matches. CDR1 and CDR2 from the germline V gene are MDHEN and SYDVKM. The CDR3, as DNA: TGTGCCAGCAGTCCCTCGACAGGGGGCTTTATCTATGGCTACACCTTC. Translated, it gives CASSPSTGGFIYGYTF.

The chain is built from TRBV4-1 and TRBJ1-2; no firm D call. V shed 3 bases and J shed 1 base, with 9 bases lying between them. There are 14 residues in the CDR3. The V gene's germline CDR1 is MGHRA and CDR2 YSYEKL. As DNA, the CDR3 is TGCGCCAGCAGCCATGCGACTATTAACTATGGCTACACCTTC. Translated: CASSHATINYGYTF.

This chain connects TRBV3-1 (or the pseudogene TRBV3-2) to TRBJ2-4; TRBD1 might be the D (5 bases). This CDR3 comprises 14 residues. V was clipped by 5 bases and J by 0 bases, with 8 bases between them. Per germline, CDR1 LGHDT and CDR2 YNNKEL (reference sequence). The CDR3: CASSTDRAKNIQYF. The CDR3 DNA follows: TGTGCCAGCAGCACAGACAGAGCCAAAAACATTCAGTACTTC.

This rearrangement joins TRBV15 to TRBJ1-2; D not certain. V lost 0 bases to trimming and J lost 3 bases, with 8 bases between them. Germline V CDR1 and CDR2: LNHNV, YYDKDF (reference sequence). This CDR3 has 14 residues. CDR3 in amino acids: CATSRDPVDYGYTF. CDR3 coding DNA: TGTGCCACCAGCAGAGATCCGGTCGACTATGGCTACACCTTC.